This T cell receptor beta chain was sequenced during a study of blood T cell repertoires in COVID-19. This clone appeared once. Cohort 3 recovered donors had two negative PCRs, clearance, or symptom resolution. Clones were sequenced by immunoSEQ multiplex PCR, and TCRdb holds only the in-frame ones, with some missing. The sample lists 320,000 or so clones; 88% were seen once. CDR1 and CDR2 (germline): LGHDT, YNNKEL (reference sequence). This CDR3 region has 13 residues. Trimming pared 4 bases from V and 3 bases from J, leaving 10 bases between. Sequencing input: PBMCs or T cells enriched from blood (not recorded which). The sequence derives from a man younger than 40 who had recovered from COVID-19. The rearrangement links TRBV3-1 (or the pseudogene TRBV3-2) to TRBJ2-7; D unclear. The DNA of the CDR3 is TGTGCCAGCAGCCCATCCGGGTTCTACGAGCAGTACTTC. Protein product: CASSPSGFYEQYF.